Presented here are 2 T cell receptor beta chains from one specimen sequenced in a study of blood T cell repertoires in COVID-19. The data were produced by immunoSEQ multiplex PCR, yet TCRdb's version contains in-frame clones alone and is incomplete. This table holds 160,000 or so clones, approximately 82% found once. The material sequenced was peripheral blood. These receptors were taken from a man between 65 and 85 years old who had recovered from COVID-19.

The gene calls are TRBV5-1 and TRBJ2-1, with D possibly matching TRBD2 (5 bases). CDR3 length: 14 residues. V lost 2 bases and J 4 bases, leaving 10 bases between the germline ends. Germline V gene data show CDR1 as SGHRS and CDR2 as YFSETQ. The CDR3 protein is CASSFPGFYNEQFF. The CDR3 nucleotides read TGCGCCAGCAGCTTCCCGGGATTTTACAATGAGCAGTTCTTC.

CDR3 region: CASSSAGLGTDTQYF. The CDR3 nucleotides are TGTGCCAGCAGCTCTGCGGGCCTCGGGACAGATACGCAGTATTTT. The chain combines TRBV5-6 with TRBJ2-3; TRBD2 is a possible D gene (5 bases). Trimming shortened V by 3 bases and J by 3 bases, and 14 bases separated the two germline ends. Germline CDR1 and CDR2: SGHDT and YYEEEE. This CDR3 comprises 15 residues.